This TCR beta chain was profiled in a study of PD-1 blockade in classical Hodgkin lymphoma. Germline values: CDR1 SGHAT, CDR2 FQNNGV. The CDR3 is 17 residues long. Deletions cut 4 bases from V and 5 bases from J, with 23 bases between. Sample share makes this clone medium-sized. Its antigen is still unknown. This table comes from immunoSEQ multiplex PCR, and its TCRdb copy is limited to in-frame clones, with some not included. The table shows approximately 39,000 clones, with about 80% occurring only once. Findings of the study overall: There remain no defined causes for the repertoire differences, which possibly reflect disease activity or prior therapy. Newly diagnosed patients and complete responders had comparable diversity at baseline. Those starting nivolumab under 1 year post-ASCT were excluded.

Time point specified: cycle 4 day 1 (C4D1), after more than 5 weeks of nivolumab. In every patient, relapse followed autologous stem cell transplantation, while exposure to brentuximab vedotin differed. The sample in question was peripheral blood mononuclear cells (PBMCs), obtained before the fourth cycle of nivolumab. J is TRBJ2-5 and V is TRBV11-2; D may be TRBD2 (5 bases). This receptor was taken from a human donor with classical Hodgkin lymphoma. Written as DNA, the CDR3 is TGTGCCAGCAGCTCCGCTATCGGGGTCACCGGGCCGGAGACCCAGTACTTC. Its protein is CASSSAIGVTGPETQYF.